The rows below give T cell receptor beta chains drawn from one sample of a study of cytomegalovirus exposure and HLA in healthy donors. TCRdb keeps only in-frame clones here, not all; method: immunoSEQ multiplex PCR. This table holds approximately 140,000 clones, around 73% found once. Sequenced input: PBMCs. The receptors come from a human donor in good health. Each CDR3 is given with its conserved first and last residue. Each record gives: clone size, CDR3 length, D gene, V gene, J gene, CDR3 DNA, CDR3 protein. D genes are given only for firm matches. Only part of the rows carry a size: once, few, many, or a class if the clone is expanded.

>once|14|TRBD2|TRBV13|TRBJ2-7
TGTGCCAGCAGCGGAGCGGGGGGCCTCTACGAGCAGTACTTC
CASSGAGGLYEQYF
>NA|14|NA|TRBV6-5|TRBJ2-1
TGTGCCAGCAGTCAGGACACCCGGGTTGATGAGCGGTTCTTC
CASSQDTRVDERFF
>NA|13|NA|TRBV29-1|TRBJ2-7
TGCAGCGTTTCCGTCGGAGCCAACTACGAGCAGTACTTC
CSVSVGANYEQYF
>NA|15|TRBD1|TRBV5-3|TRBJ2-1
TGTGCCAGAAGCCCCCCGGACAGGGGAGACAATGAGCAGTTCTTC
CARSPPDRGDNEQFF
>NA|15|NA|TRBV6-6|TRBJ1-1
TGTGCCAGCAGACCTGGTGGAACAGTCCCCTCTGAAGCTTTCTTT
CASRPGGTVPSEAFF
>NA|14|NA|TRBV10-3|TRBJ2-1
TGTGCCACCCGTAGAGGGGGTAGTCGGGATGAGCAGTTCTTC
CATRRGGSRDEQFF
>NA|12|NA|TRBV15|TRBJ1-2
TGTGCCACCAGCAGAGGGGTCGGGGGCTACACCTTC
CATSRGVGGYTF
>once|17|TRBD2|TRBV5-1|TRBJ2-7
TGCGCCAGCAGCTCCTACCCGGTGCTAGCGGGGGCCTACGAGCAGTACTTC
CASSSYPVLAGAYEQYF
>NA|12|NA|TRBV5-1|TRBJ2-5
TGCGCCAGCAGACTTTACCAAGAGACCCAGTACTTC
CASRLYQETQYF
>NA|13|NA|TRBV5-1|TRBJ2-2
TGCGCCAGCAGCCAGGACTGGACCGGGGAGCTGTTTTTT
CASSQDWTGELFF
>NA|14|NA|TRBV18|TRBJ2-7
TGTGCCAGCTCACGGGCCTTAAGCTCCTACGAGCAGTACTTC
CASSRALSSYEQYF
>NA|14|NA|TRBV9|TRBJ2-7
TGTGCCAGCAGCCCGCAACTAGGGCGGTACGAGCAGTACTTC
CASSPQLGRYEQYF
>NA|12|NA|TRBV6-5|TRBJ1-3
TGTGCCAGCAGCTACCCAGGAAACACCATATATTTT
CASSYPGNTIYF
>NA|15|TRBD2|TRBV27|TRBJ2-3
TGTGCCAGCAGTCGAAGCGGGAGAGGGACAGATACGCAGTATTTT
CASSRSGRGTDTQYF
>NA|15|NA|TRBV5-1|TRBJ1-6
TGCGCCAGCAGCTTGGACGGGGGGCCGGGTTCACCCCTCCACTTT
CASSLDGGPGSPLHF
>few|15|TRBD2|TRBV7-6|TRBJ2-2
TGTGCCAGCAGACAGACTAGCGGGAGAACCGGGGAGCTGTTTTTT
CASRQTSGRTGELFF
>NA|14|NA|TRBV10-3|TRBJ2-7
TGTGCCATCAGTGAGTCGGCGGGCCGCTACGAGCAGTACTTC
CAISESAGRYEQYF
>NA|14|NA|TRBV7-3|TRBJ1-1
TGTGCCAGCAGCTTTGGGGGGTTAAACACTGAAGCTTTCTTT
CASSFGGLNTEAFF
>few|14|TRBD2|TRBV30|TRBJ2-1
TGTGCCTGGAGTGTCCCCGGGGGGGGATGGGAGCAGTTCTTC
CAWSVPGGGWEQFF
>NA|14|NA|TRBV28|TRBJ2-3
TGTGCCAGCAGTTTGTGGCAGGGCACAGATACGCAGTATTTT
CASSLWQGTDTQYF
>NA|14|NA|TRBV4-3|TRBJ1-1
TGCGCCAGCAGCCAAGAAGCCAGGGACACTGAAGCTTTCTTT
CASSQEARDTEAFF
>once|12|TRBD1|TRBV15|TRBJ2-7
TGTGCCACAGGACAGGGTGGGCTCGAGCAGTACTTC
CATGQGGLEQYF
>NA|11|NA|TRBV29-1|TRBJ2-7
TGCAGCGTGCTAGTCGCTTCGGGGCAGTACTTC
CSVLVASGQYF
>NA|23|TRBD2|TRBV27|TRBJ2-3
TGTGCCAGCAGTTTAAACCGCCCCCTTAGCGGGGTCGGGGCCGGGCTTAGCACAGATACGCAGTATTTT
CASSLNRPLSGVGAGLSTDTQYF
>NA|16|TRBD1|TRBV7-6|TRBJ1-1
TGTGCCAGCAGCCTCGGGACAGGGCAAGCGAACACTGAAGCTTTCTTT
CASSLGTGQANTEAFF
>NA|14|NA|TRBV4-3|TRBJ2-2
TGCGCCAGCAGCCAAGATCCCGGACAAGCAGAGCTGTTTTTT
CASSQDPGQAELFF
>NA|13|NA|TRBV6-1|TRBJ2-7
TGTGCCAGCAGCCGGGAAGGCTCCTACGAGCAGTACTTC
CASSREGSYEQYF
>NA|14|NA|TRBV2|TRBJ2-1
TGTGCCAGCAGAGGCCACAGCCTTAACAATGAGCAGTTCTTC
CASRGHSLNNEQFF
>NA|12|NA|TRBV5-4|TRBJ2-4
TGTGCCAGCAGCTTGCGGGTAGGCATTCAGTACTTC
CASSLRVGIQYF
>few|16|NA|TRBV9|TRBJ2-7
TGTGCCAGCAGCGTAGAACCAGCGGTCGCCACCTACGAGCAGTACTTC
CASSVEPAVATYEQYF
>NA|13|NA|TRBV29-1|TRBJ2-3
TGCAGCGTTGAAGATCTAGCCCGGCATACGCAGTATTTT
CSVEDLARHTQYF
>NA|19|TRBD2|TRBV5-1|TRBJ2-1
TGCGCCAGCACCTACCGGGGAGATCGAATTGGACTAGCCTACAATGAGCAGTTCTTC
CASTYRGDRIGLAYNEQFF
>few|15|NA|TRBV7-2|TRBJ2-2
TGTGCCAGCAGCCCCCGCGGCTCCCTCGGCGGGGAGCTGTTTTTT
CASSPRGSLGGELFF
>NA|14|TRBD1|TRBV7-2|TRBJ2-7
TGTGCCAGCAAATGGGACAGGTATACCTACGAGCAGTACTTC
CASKWDRYTYEQYF
>NA|13|NA|TRBV25-1|TRBJ1-2
TGTGCCAGCAGTGGCAACAGGGTCTATGGCTACACCTTC
CASSGNRVYGYTF
>NA|11|TRBD1|TRBV2|TRBJ2-7
TGTGCCAGGGGACAGGGGAACGAGCAGTACTTC
CARGQGNEQYF
>few|15|TRBD1|TRBV11-2|TRBJ2-5
TGTGCCAGCAGCTCAGGACAGGGAGGCCAAGAGACCCAGTACTTC
CASSSGQGGQETQYF
>NA|15|TRBD2|TRBV15|TRBJ2-4
TGTGCCACCAGCAGAGGCGGGGGGGGCGAAAACATTCAGTACTTC
CATSRGGGGENIQYF
>NA|14|NA|TRBV7-2|TRBJ1-2
TGTGCCAGCAGCTTACTCGCGACACTGAATGGCTACACCTTC
CASSLLATLNGYTF
>NA|18|TRBD1|TRBV19|TRBJ1-3
TGTGCCAGTGAGAGGATCTCCGGACAGGGGGCGCCGGGAAACACCATATATTTT
CASERISGQGAPGNTIYF
>once|18|NA|TRBV4-2|TRBJ2-4
TGTGCCAGCAGCCAAGATCTCAGGAGGGATTCAGCCAAAAACATTCAGTACTTC
CASSQDLRRDSAKNIQYF
>NA|15|TRBD1|TRBV7-9|TRBJ2-2
TGTTCCAGCAGGCGACCGGGACAGGGATCGGGGGAGCTGTTTTTT
CSSRRPGQGSGELFF
>NA|15|TRBD1|TRBV5-4|TRBJ1-1
TGTGCCAGCAGGGAAGACAGGGGCCCGAACACTGAAGCTTTCTTT
CASREDRGPNTEAFF
>NA|15|NA|TRBV5-1|TRBJ1-5
TGCGCCAGCAGCTTGGAGGGGGATCGGAATCAGCCCCAGCATTTT
CASSLEGDRNQPQHF
>NA|14|TRBD2|TRBV6-1|TRBJ2-7
TGTGCCAGCAGCCGGGAGGGGGGTTCTTACGAGCAGTACTTC
CASSREGGSYEQYF
>once|13|TRBD1|TRBV7-9|TRBJ2-7
TGTGCCAGCAGCAGGACAGGCTACTACGAGCAGTACTTC
CASSRTGYYEQYF
>NA|16|TRBD1|TRBV4-2|TRBJ1-3
TGTGCCAGCAGCTCAGACCGACAGGGGGCGCGGAACACCATATATTTT
CASSSDRQGARNTIYF
>NA|14|NA|TRBV5-3|TRBJ1-6
TGTGCCAGAAGGGGTCAGCGCCGGAATTCACCCCTCCACTTT
CARRGQRRNSPLHF
>NA|14|NA|TRBV10-3|TRBJ1-2
TGTGCCATCAGTGAGGCCGGGAACGCGTATGGCTACACCTTC
CAISEAGNAYGYTF
>NA|14|NA|TRBV10-3|TRBJ1-6
TGTGCCATCAGGGCGGTAGGAGATAATTCACCCCTCCACTTT
CAIRAVGDNSPLHF
>NA|17|TRBD2|TRBV4-3|TRBJ2-1
TGCGCCAGCAGCCCCTCAAGCGGGGGGGCGTTCGTCAATGAGCAGTTCTTC
CASSPSSGGAFVNEQFF
>NA|14|TRBD1|TRBV6-5|TRBJ1-2
TGTGCCAGCAGCCCGACGACAGGGACGAGGGGCTACACCTTC
CASSPTTGTRGYTF
>NA|14|NA|TRBV27|TRBJ2-3
TGTGCCAGCAGTTTGAGGATCCCGGGAGATACGCAGTATTTT
CASSLRIPGDTQYF